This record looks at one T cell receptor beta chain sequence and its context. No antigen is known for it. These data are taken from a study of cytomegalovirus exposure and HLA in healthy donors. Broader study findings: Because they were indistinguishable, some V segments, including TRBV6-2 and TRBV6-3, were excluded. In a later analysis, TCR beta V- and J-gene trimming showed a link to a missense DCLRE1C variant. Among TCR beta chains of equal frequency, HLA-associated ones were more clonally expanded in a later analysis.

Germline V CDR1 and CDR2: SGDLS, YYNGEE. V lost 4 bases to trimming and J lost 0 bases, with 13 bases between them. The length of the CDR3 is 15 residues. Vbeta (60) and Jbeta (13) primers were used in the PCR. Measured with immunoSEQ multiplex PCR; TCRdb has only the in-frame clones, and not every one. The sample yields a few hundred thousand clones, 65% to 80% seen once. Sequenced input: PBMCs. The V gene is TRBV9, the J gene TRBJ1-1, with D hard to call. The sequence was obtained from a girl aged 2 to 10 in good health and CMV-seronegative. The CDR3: CASSPSSLMNTEAFF. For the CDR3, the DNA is TGTGCCAGCAGCCCATCGAGCTTGATGAACACTGAAGCTTTCTTT.